Shown below are 5 T cell receptor beta chains from a single sample sequenced in a study of beta chain features in type 1 diabetes. Sequencing targeted expressed TCRB transcripts, as all isolated RNA had been reverse transcribed. Only in-frame clones appear in the TCRdb table, and some are missing; sequencing was by immunoSEQ multiplex PCR. Of some 360,000 clones listed, about 20% were seen once; the top ten hold 0.044%. The sample taken for sequencing was naive CD4+ T cells from blood. All receptors come from a woman under 30 in good health.

This clone was observed a few times. V gene TRBV7-9 combines with J gene TRBJ1-4, with 8 bases aligning to TRBD1. This CDR3 is 14 amino acids long. V lost 3 bases to trimming and J lost 7 bases; unmatched junction nucleotides: 4. CDR1 SEHNR and CDR2 FQNEAQ come from the germline V gene (reference sequence). CDR3 in amino acids: CASSFADRVEKLFF. Here the CDR3 DNA reads TGTGCCAGCAGCTTCGCGGACAGGGTTGAAAAACTGTTTTTT.

This clone was seen only a few times. The chain joins TRBV18 to TRBJ2-4; 7 bases are a match to TRBD2. The CDR3 runs to 13 residues. V was clipped by 2 bases and J by 9 bases; unmatched bases: 4. Germline lookup yields CDR1 KGHSH and CDR2 LQKENI. Written as DNA, the CDR3 is TGTGCCAGCTCACCAGGCGGGGGTGGCATTCAGTACTTC. Translation gives CASSPGGGGIQYF.

This clone appeared a few times. This chain uses TRBV2 with TRBJ1-1; the D gene is possibly TRBD1 (5 bases). Germline CDR1 SNHLY, CDR2 FYNNEI. CDR3 size: 14 residues. V was trimmed by 6 bases and J by 1 base, leaving 12 bases between them. This CDR3 reads CASSGHLRNTEAFF. The CDR3 nucleotides read TGTGCCAGCAGCGGACACCTCCGGAACACTGAAGCTTTCTTT.

This clone showed up just a few times. V usage is TRBV5-1 and J usage is TRBJ2-3, with TRBD2 identical over 11 bases. J was trimmed by 4 bases and V by 4 bases; bases with no gene match: 11. The length of the CDR3 is 17 residues. Germline V gene data show CDR1 as SGHRS and CDR2 as YFSETQ. CDR3 nucleotide sequence: TGCGCCAGCAGCCACAGGATTAGCGGGGGGGCCCCAGATACGCAGTATTTT. Translating it yields CASSHRISGGAPDTQYF.

CDR3 DNA: TGCGCCAGCAGACCGGGACTTCAATACAATGAGCAGTTCTTC. It yields the protein CASRPGLQYNEQFF. The chain carries TRBV5-1 and TRBJ2-1, with D perhaps matching TRBD2 (6 bases). The V gene lost 5 bases and the J gene lost 4 bases, with 13 bases spanning the gap. Germline CDR1 and CDR2: SGHRS and YFSETQ. The CDR3 contains 14 residues. The variable domain in full, completed from reference TRBV5-1 and TRBJ2-1, reads KAGVTQTPRYLIKTRGQQVTLSCSPISGHRSVSWYQQTPGQGLQFLFEYFSETQRNKGNFPGRFSGRQFSNSRSEMNVSTLELGDSALYLCASRPGLQYNEQFFGPGTRLTVL.